This T cell receptor (beta chain) was captured by sequencing in a study of human T cells and chemical hapten exposure. On the study more broadly: Patients having alopecia areata, totalis or universalis were mostly female.

Unique molecular identifiers were attached to individual cDNA molecules during library preparation. TCRdb ran MiXCR on the RACE reads and lists one entry per CDR3 protein. The sample has about 80,000 distinct CDR3 sequences, about a tenth seen once. This clonotype was detected only a few times. The CDR3 contains 15 residues. V gave up 2 bases and J gave up 7 bases; unmatched junction bases: 8. The germline V gene has CDR1 SGHAT and CDR2 FQNNGV. Documented time point: patch test 1, 2 weeks after DPC sensitization. Specified treatment: therapeutic diphenylcyclopropenone sensitization with weekly scalp DPC.

The sequence was obtained from a woman aged 50 to 60 with alopecia areata. Some clones in this sample may be carry-over from other donors' samples. The material was whole blood, obtained in connection with sensitization to the hapten diphenylcyclopropenone (DPC). The gene calls are TRBV11-2 and TRBJ2-1; 7 bases fit TRBD1. The DNA for the CDR3 is TGTGCCAGCAGCTTATCCCAGGGGGATATGAATGAGCAGTTCTTC. Translating it yields CASSLSQGDMNEQFF.